This T cell receptor (beta chain) was sequenced during a study of T cells in Graves' hyperthyroidism and ophthalmopathy. From RNA transcripts, TCR beta CDR3 regions were amplified. HTBI primers were employed in a first-round RT-PCR of the TCR CDR3. TCRdb processed the multiplex PCR reads anew with MiXCR; each CDR3 protein has one entry. The sample shows roughly 98,000 distinct CDR3 sequences, roughly 40% of them seen only once. Many counts were recorded for this clonotype. The specimen was peripheral blood or thyroid tissue (not recorded which). This sequence was found in a woman younger than 45 with Graves' hyperthyroidism.

The CDR3 region has the DNA TGTGCCAGCAGTGGCCACAGGGGAGGTACGGGCTACGAGCAGTACTTC. Translated: CASSGHRGGTGYEQYF. V usage is TRBV6-5 and J usage is TRBJ2-7; D perhaps matches TRBD1 (7 bases). Looked up from germline, CDR1 is MNHEY and CDR2 is SVGAGI. The CDR3 sequence is 16 residues long. With 5 bases removed from V and 3 bases from J, the gap between germline ends came to 20 bases.